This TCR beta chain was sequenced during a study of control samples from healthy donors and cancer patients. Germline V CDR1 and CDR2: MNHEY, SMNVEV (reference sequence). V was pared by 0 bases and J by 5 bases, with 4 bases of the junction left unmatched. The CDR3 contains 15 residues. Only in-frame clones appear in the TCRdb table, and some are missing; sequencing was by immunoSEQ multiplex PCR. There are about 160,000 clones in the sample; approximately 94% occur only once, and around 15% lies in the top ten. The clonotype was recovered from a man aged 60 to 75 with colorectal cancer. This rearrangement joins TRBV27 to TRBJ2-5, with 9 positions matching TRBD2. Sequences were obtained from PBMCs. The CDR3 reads CASSLSAGGLETQYF. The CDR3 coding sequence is TGTGCCAGCAGTTTATCCGCGGGGGGGCTGGAGACCCAGTACTTC.